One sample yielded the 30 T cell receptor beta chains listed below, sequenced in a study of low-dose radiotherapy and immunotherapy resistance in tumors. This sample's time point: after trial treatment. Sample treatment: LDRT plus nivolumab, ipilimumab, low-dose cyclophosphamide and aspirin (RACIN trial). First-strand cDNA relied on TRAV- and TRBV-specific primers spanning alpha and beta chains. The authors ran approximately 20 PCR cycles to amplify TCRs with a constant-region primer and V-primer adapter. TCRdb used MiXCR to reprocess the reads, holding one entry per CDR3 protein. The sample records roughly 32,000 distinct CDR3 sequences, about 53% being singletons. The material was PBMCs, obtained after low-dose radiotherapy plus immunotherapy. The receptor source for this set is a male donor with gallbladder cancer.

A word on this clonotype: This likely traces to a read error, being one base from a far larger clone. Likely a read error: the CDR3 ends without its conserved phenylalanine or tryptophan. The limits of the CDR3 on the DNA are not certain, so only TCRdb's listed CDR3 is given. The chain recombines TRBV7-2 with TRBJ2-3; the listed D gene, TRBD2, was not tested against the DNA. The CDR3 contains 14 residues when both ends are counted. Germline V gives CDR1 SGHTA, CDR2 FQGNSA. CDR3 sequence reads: CASSLSRPEGTQYL.

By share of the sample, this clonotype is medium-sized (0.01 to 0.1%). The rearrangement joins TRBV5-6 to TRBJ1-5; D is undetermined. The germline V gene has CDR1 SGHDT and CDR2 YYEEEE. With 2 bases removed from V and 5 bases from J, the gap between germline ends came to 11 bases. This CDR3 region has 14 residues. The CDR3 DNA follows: TGTGCCAGCAGCTTCGGCACTCTACATCAGCCCCAGCATTTT. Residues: CASSFGTLHQPQHF.

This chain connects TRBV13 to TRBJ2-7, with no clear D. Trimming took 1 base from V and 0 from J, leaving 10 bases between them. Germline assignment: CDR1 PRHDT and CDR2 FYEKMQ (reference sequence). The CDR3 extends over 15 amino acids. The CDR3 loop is CASSLEPGSSYEQYF. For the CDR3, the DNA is TGTGCCAGCAGCTTAGAGCCAGGTAGCTCCTACGAGCAGTACTTC.

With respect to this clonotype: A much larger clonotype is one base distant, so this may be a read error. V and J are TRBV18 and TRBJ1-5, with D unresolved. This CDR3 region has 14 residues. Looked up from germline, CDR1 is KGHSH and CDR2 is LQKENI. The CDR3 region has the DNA TGTGCCAGCTCACCCGAGGTATCCAATCAGCCCCAGCAGTTT. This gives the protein CASSPEVSNQPQQF.

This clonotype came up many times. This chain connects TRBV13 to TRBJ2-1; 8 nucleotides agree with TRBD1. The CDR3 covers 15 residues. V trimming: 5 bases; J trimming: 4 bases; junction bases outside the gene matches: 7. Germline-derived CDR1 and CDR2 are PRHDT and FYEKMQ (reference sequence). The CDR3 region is CASSAGQGTYNEQFF. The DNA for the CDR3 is TGTGCCAGCAGCGCCGGACAGGGTACGTACAATGAGCAGTTCTTC.

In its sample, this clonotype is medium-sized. The CDR3 bases are TGTGCCAGCAGCGACTACGAGCAGTACTTC. This gives the protein CASSDYEQYF. The rearrangement links TRBV28 to TRBJ2-7; D is uncertain. Germline assignment: CDR1 MDHEN and CDR2 SYDVKM. This CDR3 has 10 amino acids. Trimming shortened V by 6 bases and J by 3 bases, and 3 bases separated the two germline ends.

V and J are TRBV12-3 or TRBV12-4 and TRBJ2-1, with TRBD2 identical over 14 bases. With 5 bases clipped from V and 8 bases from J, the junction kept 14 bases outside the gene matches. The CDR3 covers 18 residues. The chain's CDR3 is CASSALIPTSGRAHEQFF. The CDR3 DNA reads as TGTGCCAGCAGTGCCTTAATACCGACTAGCGGGAGGGCCCATGAGCAGTTCTTC.

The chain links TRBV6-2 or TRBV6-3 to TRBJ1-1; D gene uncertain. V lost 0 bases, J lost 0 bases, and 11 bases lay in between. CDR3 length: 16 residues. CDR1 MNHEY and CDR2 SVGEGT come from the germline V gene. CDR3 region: CASSYSSARMNTEAFF. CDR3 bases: TGTGCCAGCAGTTACTCATCCGCGCGGATGAACACTGAAGCTTTCTTT.

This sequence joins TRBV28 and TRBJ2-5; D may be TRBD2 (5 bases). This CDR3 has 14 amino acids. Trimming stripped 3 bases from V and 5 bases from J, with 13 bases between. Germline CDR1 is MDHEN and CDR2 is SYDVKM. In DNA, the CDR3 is TGTGCCAGCAGTTTGTGGCGGAGAGGGGAGACCCAGTACTTC. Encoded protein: CASSLWRRGETQYF. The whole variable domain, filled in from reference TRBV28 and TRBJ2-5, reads DVKVTQSSRYLVKRTGEKVFLECVQDMDHENMFWYRQDPGLGLRLIYFSYDVKMKEKGDIPEGYSVSREKKERFSLILESASTNQTSMYLCASSLWRRGETQYFGPGTRLLVL.

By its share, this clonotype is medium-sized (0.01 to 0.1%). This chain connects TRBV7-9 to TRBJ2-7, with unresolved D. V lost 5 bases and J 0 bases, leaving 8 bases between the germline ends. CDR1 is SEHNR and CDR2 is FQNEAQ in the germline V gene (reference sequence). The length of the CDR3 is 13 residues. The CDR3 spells CASSPDSSYEQYF. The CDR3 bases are TGTGCCAGCAGCCCAGATAGCTCCTACGAGCAGTACTTC.

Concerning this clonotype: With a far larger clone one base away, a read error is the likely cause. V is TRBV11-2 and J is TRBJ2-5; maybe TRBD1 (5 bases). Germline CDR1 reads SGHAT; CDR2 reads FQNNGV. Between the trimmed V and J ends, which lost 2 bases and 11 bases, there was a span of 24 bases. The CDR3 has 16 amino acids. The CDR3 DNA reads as TGTGCCAGCAGCTTACTCAGGGAAACCATTTACAATGAGCAGTACTTC. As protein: CASSLLRETIYNEQYF.

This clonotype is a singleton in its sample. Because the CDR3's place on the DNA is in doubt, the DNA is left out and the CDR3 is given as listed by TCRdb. This CDR3 is CASSPGTSGSYEQYFGPGTGELFF. The genes are TRBV12-3 or TRBV12-4 and TRBJ2-2; the D call in the table, TRBD2, was not verified against the DNA. The CDR3 totals 24 residues, both ends included.

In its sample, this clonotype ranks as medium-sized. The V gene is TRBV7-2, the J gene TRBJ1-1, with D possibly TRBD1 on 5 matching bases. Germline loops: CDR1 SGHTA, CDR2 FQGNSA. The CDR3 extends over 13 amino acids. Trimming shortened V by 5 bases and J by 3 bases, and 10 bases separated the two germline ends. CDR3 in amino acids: CASSISGDTEAFF. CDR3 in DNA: TGTGCCAGCAGCATTTCGGGGGACACTGAAGCTTTCTTT.

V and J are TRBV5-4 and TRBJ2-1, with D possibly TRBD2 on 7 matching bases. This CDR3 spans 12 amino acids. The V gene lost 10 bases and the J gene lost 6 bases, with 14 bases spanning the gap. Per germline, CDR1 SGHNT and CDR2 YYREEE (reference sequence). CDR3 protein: CAGGGRGNEQFF. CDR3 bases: TGTGCCGGGGGCGGGAGAGGCAATGAGCAGTTCTTC.

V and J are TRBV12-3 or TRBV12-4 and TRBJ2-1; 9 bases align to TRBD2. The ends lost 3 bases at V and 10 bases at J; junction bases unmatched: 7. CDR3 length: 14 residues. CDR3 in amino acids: CASSLLAGAWEQFF. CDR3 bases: TGTGCCAGCAGTTTGTTAGCGGGGGCCTGGGAGCAGTTCTTC.

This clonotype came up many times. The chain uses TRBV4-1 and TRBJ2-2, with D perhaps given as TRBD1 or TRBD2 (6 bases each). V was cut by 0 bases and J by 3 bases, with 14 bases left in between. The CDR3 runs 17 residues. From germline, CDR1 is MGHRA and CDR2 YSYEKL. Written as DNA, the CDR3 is TGCGCCAGCAGCCAAGATCGGGGGCCAAAGGACACCGGGGAGCTGTTTTTT. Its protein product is CASSQDRGPKDTGELFF.

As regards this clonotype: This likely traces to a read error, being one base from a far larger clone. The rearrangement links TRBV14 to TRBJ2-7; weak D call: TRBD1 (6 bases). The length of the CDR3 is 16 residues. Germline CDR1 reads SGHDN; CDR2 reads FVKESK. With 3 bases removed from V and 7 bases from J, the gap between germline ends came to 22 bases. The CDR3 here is CASSQDSLSSYNEQYF. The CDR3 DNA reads TGTGCCAGCAGCCAGGACAGCTTGAGCTCCTACAATGAGCAGTACTTC.

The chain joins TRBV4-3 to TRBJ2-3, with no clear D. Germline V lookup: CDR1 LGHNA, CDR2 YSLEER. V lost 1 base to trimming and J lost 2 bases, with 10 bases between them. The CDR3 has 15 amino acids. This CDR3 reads CASSQGADDTDTQYF. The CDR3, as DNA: TGCGCCAGCAGCCAAGGGGCGGACGACACAGATACGCAGTATTTT.

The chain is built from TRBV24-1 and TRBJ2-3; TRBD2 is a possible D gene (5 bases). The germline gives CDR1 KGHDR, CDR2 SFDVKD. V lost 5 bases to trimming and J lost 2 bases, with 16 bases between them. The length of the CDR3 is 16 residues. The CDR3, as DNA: TGTGCCACCAGTGGTCTGGCGGAAGGACTCACAGATACGCAGTATTTT. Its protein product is CATSGLAEGLTDTQYF.

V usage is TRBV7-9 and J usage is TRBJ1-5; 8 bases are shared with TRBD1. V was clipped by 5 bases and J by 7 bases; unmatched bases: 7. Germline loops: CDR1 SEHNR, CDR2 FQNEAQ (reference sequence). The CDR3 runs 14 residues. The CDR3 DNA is TGTGCCAGCAGCACAGGACAGGGCGGACAGCCCCAGCATTTT. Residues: CASSTGQGGQPQHF. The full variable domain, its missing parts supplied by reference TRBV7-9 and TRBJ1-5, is DTGVSQNPRHKITKRGQNVTFRCDPISEHNRLYWYRQTLGQGPEFLTYFQNEAQLEKSRLLSDRFSAERPKGSFSTLEIQRTEQGDSAMYLCASSTGQGGQPQHFGDGTRLSIL.

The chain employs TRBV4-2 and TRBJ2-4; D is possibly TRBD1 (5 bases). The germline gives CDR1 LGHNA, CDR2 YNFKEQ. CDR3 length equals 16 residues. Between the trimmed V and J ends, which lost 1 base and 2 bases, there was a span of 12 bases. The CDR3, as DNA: TGTGCCAGCAGCCAAGGGCCAGGGAATACCAAAAACATTCAGTACTTC. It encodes CASSQGPGNTKNIQYF.

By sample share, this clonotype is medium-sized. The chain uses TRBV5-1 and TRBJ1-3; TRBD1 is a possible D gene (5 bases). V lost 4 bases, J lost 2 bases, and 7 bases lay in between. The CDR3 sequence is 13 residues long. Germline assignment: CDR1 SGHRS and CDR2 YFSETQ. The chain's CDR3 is CASSTGPGNTIYF. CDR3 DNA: TGCGCCAGCAGCACAGGACCTGGAAACACCATATATTTT.

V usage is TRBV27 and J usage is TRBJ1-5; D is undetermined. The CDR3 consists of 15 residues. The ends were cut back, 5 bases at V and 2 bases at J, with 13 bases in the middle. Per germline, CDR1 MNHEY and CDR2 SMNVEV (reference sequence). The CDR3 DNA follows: TGTGCCAGCAGTCTCCGACCCGAGGGCAATCAGCCCCAGCATTTT. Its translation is CASSLRPEGNQPQHF.

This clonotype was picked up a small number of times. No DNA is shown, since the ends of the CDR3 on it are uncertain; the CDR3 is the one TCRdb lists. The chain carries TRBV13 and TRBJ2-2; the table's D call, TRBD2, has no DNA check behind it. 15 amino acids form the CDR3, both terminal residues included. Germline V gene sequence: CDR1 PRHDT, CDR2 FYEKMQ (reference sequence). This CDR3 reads CASSLTREAPGSCFF.

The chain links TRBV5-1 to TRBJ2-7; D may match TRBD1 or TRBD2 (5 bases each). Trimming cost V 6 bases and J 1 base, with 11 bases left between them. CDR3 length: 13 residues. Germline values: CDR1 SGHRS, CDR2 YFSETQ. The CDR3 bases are TGCGCCAGCAATTTAGGGGAGTCCTACGAGCAGTACTTC. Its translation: CASNLGESYEQYF.

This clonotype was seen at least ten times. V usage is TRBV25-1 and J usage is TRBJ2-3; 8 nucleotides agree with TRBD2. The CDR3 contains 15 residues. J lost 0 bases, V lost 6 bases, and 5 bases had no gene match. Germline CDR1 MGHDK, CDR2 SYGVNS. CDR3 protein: CASSPGGGSTDTQYF. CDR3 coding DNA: TGTGCCAGCAGCCCGGGGGGGGGAAGCACAGATACGCAGTATTTT.

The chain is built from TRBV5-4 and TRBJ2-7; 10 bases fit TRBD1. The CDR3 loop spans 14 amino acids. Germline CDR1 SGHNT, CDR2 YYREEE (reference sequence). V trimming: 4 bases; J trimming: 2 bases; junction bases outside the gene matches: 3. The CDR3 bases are TGTGCCAGCAGCCAGACAGGGGGCACCTACGAGCAGTACTTC. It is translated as CASSQTGGTYEQYF.

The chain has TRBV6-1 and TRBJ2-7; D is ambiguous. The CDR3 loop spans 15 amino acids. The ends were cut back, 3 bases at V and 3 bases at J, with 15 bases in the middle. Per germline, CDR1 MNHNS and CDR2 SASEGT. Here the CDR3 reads CASSDTGGGYYEQYF. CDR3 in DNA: TGTGCCAGCAGTGACACGGGCGGTGGGTACTACGAGCAGTACTTC.

As DNA, the CDR3 is TGCAGTGCTAGCGGGAGACTAGCGGGAGTAAACTCCTACAATGAGCAGTTCTTC. It is translated as CSASGRLAGVNSYNEQFF. The chain is built from TRBV20-1 and TRBJ2-1, with 12 bases lining up with TRBD2. V was pared by 3 bases and J by 0 bases, with 9 bases of the junction left unmatched. This CDR3 region has 18 residues. The V gene's germline CDR1 is DFQATT and CDR2 SNEGSKA (reference sequence).

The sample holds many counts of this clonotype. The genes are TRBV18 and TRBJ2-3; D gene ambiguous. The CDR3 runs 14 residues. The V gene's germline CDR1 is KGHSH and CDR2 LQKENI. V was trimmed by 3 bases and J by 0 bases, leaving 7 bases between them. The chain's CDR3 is CASSPLQSTDTQYF. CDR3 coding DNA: TGTGCCAGCTCACCTTTACAGAGCACAGATACGCAGTATTTT.